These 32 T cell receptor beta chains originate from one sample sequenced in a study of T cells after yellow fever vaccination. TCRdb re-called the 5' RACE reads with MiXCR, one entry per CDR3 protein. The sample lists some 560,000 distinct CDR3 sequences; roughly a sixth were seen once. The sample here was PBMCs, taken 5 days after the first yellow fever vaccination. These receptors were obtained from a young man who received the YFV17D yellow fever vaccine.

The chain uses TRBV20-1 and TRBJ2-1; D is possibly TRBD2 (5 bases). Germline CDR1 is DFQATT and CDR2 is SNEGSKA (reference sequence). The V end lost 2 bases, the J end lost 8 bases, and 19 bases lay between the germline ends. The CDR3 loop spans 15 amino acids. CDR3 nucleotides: TGCAGTGCTAGAAAGTTCGGGCTAGCCGACGATGAGCAGTTCTTC. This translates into CSARKFGLADDEQFF.

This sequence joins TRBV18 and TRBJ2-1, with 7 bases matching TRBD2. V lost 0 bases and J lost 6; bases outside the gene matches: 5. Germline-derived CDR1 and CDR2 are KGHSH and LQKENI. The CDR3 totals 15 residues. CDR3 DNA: TGTGCCAGCTCACCACCGTCCCCGGGGGGCAATGAGCAGTTCTTC. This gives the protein CASSPPSPGGNEQFF.

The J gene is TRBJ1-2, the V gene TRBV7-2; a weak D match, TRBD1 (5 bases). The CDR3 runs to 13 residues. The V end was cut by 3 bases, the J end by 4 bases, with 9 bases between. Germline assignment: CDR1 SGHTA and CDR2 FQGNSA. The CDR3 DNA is TGTGCCAGCAGCTTGGACAAGTCCTATGGCTACACCTTC. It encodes CASSLDKSYGYTF.

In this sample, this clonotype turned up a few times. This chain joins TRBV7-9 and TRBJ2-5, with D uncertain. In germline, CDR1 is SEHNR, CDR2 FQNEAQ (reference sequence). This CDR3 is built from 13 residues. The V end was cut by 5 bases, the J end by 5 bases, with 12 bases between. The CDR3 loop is CASSDHPWETQYF. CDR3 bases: TGTGCCAGCAGCGACCATCCGTGGGAGACCCAGTACTTC.

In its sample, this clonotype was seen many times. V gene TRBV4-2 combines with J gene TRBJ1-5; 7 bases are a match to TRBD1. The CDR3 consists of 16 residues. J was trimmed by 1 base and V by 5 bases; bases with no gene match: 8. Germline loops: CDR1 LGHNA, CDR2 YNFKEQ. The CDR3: CASSFDRVMSNQPQHF. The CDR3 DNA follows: TGTGCCAGCAGCTTCGACAGGGTGATGAGCAATCAGCCCCAGCATTTT.

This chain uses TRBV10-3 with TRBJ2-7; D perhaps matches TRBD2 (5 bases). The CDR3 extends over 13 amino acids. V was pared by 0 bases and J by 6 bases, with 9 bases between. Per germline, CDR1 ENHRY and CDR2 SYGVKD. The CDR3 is CAISESKGSEQYF. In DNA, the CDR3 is TGTGCCATCAGTGAGTCGAAAGGGAGCGAGCAGTACTTC.

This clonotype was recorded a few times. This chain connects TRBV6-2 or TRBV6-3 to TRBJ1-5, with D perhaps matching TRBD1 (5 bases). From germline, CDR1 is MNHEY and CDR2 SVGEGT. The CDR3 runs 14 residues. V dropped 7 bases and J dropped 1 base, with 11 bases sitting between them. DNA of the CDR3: TGTGCCAGCACTTCCCGGGACAGCAATCAGCCCCAGCATTTT. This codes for CASTSRDSNQPQHF.

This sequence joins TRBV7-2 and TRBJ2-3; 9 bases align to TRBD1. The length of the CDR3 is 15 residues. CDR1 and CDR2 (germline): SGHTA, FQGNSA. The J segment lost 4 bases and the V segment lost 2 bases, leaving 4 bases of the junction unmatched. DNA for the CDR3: TGTGCCAGCAGCTTAAACACAGGGGGCGCAGATACGCAGTATTTT. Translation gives CASSLNTGGADTQYF.

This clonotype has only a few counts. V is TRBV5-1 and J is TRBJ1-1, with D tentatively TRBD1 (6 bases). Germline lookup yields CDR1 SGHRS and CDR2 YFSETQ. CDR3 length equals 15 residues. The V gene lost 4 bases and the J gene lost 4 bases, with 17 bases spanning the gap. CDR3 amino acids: CASSQRGGRGTEAFF. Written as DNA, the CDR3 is TGCGCCAGCAGCCAGAGGGGCGGCAGGGGCACTGAAGCTTTCTTT.

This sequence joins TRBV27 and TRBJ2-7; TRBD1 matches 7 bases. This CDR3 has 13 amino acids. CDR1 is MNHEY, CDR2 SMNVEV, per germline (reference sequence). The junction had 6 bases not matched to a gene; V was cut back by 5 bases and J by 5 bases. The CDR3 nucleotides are TGTGCCAGCAGTCCCCACAGGGGCGACGAGCAGTACGTC. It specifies CASSPHRGDEQYV.

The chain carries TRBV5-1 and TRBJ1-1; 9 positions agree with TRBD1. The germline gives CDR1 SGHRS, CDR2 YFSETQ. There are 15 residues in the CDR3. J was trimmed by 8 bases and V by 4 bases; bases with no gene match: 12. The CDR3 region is CASSGTRDRVPEAFF. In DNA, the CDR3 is TGCGCCAGCAGCGGAACCCGGGACAGGGTCCCGGAAGCTTTCTTT.

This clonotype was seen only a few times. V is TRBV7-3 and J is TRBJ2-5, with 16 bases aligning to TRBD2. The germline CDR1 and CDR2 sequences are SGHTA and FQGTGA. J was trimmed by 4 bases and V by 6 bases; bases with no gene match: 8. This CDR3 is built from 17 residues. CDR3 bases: TGTGCCAGCAGAGTGTCGGGACTAGCGGGGGGGCGAGAGACCCAGTACTTC. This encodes CASRVSGLAGGRETQYF.

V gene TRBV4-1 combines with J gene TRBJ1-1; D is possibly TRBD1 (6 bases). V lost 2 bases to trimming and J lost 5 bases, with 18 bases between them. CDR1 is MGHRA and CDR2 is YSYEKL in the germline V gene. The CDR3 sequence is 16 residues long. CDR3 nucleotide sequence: TGCGCCAGCAGCCAACCCACAGGGAGGGCCCCTACTGAAGCTTTCTTT. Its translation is CASSQPTGRAPTEAFF.

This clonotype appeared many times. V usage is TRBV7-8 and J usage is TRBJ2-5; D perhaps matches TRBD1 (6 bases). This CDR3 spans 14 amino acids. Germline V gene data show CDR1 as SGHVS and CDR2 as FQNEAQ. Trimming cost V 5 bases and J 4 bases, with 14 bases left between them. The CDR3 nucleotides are TGTGCCAGCAGCCCAGGGGCGAGTCGAGAGACCCAGTACTTC. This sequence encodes CASSPGASRETQYF.

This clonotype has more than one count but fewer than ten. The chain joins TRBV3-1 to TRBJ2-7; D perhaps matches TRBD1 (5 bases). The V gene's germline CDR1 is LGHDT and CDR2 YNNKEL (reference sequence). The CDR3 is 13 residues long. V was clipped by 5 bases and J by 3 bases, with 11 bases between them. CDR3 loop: CASSGTDSYEQYF. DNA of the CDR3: TGTGCCAGCAGCGGTACTGACAGCTACGAGCAGTACTTC.

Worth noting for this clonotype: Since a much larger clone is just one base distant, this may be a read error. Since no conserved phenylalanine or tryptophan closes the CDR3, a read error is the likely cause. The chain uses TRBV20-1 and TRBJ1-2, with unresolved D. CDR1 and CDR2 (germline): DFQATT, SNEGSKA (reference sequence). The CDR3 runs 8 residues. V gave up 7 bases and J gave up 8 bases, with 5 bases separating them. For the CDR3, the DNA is TGCAGTGTTGGAGGCTACACCCTC. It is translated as CSVGGYTL.

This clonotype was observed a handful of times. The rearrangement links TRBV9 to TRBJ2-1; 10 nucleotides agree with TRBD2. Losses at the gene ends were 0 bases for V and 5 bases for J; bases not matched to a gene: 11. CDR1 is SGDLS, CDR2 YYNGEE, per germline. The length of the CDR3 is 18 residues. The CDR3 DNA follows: TGTGCCAGCAGCGTAGCCTCTAGCGGGGGAAGCGGCCACAATGAGCAGTTCTTC. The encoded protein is CASSVASSGGSGHNEQFF.

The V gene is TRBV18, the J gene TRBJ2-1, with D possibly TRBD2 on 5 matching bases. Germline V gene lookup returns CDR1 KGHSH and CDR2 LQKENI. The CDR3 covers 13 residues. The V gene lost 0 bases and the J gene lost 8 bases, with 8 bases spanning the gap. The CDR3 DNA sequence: TGTGCCAGCTCACCACCCACGAGGGATGAGCAGTTCTTC. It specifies CASSPPTRDEQFF. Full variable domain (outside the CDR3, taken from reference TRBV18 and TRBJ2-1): NAGVMQNPRHLVRRRGQEARLRCSPMKGHSHVYWYRQLPEEGLKFMVYLQKENIIDESGMPKERFSAEFPKEGPSILRIQQVVRGDSAAYFCASSPPTRDEQFFGPGTRLTVL.

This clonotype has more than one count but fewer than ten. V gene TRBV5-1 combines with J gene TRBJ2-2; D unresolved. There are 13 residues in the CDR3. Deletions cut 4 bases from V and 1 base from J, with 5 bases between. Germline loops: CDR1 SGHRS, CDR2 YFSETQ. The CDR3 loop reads CASSGKNTGELFF. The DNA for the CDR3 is TGCGCCAGCAGCGGGAAGAACACCGGGGAGCTGTTTTTT.

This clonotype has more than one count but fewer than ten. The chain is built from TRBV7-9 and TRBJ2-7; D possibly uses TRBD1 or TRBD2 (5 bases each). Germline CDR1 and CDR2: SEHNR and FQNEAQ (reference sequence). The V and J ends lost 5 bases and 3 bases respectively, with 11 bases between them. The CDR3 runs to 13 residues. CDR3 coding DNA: TGTGCCAGCAGCGCGGGCAGGGTCTACGAGCAGTACGTC. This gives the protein CASSAGRVYEQYV.

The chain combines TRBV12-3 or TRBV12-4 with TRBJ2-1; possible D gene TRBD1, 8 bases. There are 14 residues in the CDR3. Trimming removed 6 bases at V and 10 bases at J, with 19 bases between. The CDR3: CASSLGTGGAEQFF. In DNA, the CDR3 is TGTGCCAGCAGCCTCGGCACAGGGGGGGCGGAGCAGTTCTTC.

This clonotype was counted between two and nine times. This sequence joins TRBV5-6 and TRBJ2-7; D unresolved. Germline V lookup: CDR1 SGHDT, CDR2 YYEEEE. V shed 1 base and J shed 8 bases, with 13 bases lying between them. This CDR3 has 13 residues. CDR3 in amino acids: CASSLLAGGKQYV. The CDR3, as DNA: TGTGCCAGCAGCTTGCTGGCAGGCGGTAAGCAGTACGTC.

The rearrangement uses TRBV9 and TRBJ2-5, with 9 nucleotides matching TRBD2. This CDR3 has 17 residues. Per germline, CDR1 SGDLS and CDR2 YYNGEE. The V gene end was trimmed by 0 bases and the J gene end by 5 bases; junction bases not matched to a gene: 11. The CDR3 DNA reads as TGTGCCAGCAGCGTAGATTCTGGCGGGGGGGCGCTGGAGACCCAGTACTTC. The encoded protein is CASSVDSGGGALETQYF.

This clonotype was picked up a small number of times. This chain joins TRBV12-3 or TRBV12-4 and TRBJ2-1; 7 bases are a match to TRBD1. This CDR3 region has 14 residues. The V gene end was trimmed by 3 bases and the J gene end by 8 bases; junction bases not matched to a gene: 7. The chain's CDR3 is CASSLGQGVDEQFF. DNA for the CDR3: TGTGCCAGCAGTTTGGGGCAGGGGGTTGATGAGCAGTTCTTC.

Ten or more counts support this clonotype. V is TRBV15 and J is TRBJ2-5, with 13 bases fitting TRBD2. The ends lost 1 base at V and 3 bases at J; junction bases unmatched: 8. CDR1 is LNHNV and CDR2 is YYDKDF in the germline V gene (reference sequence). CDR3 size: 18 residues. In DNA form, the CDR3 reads TGTGCCACCAGCAGAGGCTTACTAGCGGGGGGGCCAGAAGAGACCCAGTACTTC. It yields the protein CATSRGLLAGGPEETQYF.

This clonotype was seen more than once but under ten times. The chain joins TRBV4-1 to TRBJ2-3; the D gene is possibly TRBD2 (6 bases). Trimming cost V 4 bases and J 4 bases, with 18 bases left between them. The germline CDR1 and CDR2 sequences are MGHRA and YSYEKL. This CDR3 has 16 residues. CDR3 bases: TGCGCCAGCAGCCGGCTGCCCATGGGAGGCGCAGATACGCAGTATTTT. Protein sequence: CASSRLPMGGADTQYF.

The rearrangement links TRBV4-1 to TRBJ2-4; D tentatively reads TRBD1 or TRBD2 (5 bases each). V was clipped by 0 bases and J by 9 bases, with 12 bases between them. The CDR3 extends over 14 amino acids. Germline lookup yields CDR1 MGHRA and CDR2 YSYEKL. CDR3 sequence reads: CASSQDSGRAIQYF. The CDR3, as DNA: TGCGCCAGCAGCCAAGATTCAGGGCGGGCCATTCAGTACTTC.

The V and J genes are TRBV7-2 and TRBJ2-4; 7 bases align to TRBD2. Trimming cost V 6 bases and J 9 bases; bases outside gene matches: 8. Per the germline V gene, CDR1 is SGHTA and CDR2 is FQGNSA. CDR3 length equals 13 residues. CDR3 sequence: CASRWEGVAIQYF. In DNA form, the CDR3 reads TGTGCCAGCAGATGGGAGGGAGTAGCCATTCAGTACTTC. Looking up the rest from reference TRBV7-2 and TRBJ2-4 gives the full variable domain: GAGVSQSPSNKVTEKGKDVELRCDPISGHTALYWYRQSLGQGLEFLIYFQGNSAPDKSGLPSDRFSAERTGGSVSTLTIQRTQQEDSAVYLCASRWEGVAIQYFGAGTRLSVL.

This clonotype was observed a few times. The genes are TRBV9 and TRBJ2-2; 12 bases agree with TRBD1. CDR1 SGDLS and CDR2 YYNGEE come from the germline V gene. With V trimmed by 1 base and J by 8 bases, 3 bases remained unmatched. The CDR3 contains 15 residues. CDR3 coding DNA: TGTGCCAGCAGCGTATTGGGACAGGGGGCTGGGGAGCTGTTTTTT. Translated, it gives CASSVLGQGAGELFF.

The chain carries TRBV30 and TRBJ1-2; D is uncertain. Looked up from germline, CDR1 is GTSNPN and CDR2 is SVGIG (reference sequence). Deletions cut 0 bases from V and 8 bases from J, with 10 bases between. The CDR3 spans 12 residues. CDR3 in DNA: TGTGCCTGGAGTGTGGACCTTGGGGGCTACACCTTC. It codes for CAWSVDLGGYTF.

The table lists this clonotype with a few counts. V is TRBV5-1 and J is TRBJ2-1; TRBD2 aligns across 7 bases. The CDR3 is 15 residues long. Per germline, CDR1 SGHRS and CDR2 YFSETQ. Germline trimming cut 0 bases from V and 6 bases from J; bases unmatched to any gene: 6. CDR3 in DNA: TGCGCCAGCAGCTTGGGCGCGGGGGTTTTCAATGAGCAGTTCTTC. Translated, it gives CASSLGAGVFNEQFF. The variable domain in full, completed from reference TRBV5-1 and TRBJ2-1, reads KAGVTQTPRYLIKTRGQQVTLSCSPISGHRSVSWYQQTPGQGLQFLFEYFSETQRNKGNFPGRFSGRQFSNSRSEMNVSTLELGDSALYLCASSLGAGVFNEQFFGPGTRLTVL.

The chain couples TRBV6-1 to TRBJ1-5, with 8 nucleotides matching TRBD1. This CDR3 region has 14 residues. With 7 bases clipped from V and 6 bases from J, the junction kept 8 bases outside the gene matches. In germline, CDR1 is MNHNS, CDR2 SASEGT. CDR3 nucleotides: TGTGCCAGCAATGAGGACAGGGAAAGTCAGCCCCAGCATTTT. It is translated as CASNEDRESQPQHF.